These 30 T cell receptor beta chains originate from one sample sequenced in a study of T cells in Graves' hyperthyroidism and ophthalmopathy. RNA transcripts gave rise to amplified TCR beta CDR3 regions. The TCR CDR3 first-round RT-PCR relied on the HTBI primer set. TCRdb reprocessed the multiplex PCR reads via MiXCR and lists one record per CDR3 protein. The sample lists more than 650,000 distinct CDR3 sequences; 14% were seen once. The specimen sequenced was blood. These receptors all stem from a woman aged 18-29 years with Graves' hyperthyroidism.

This clonotype was counted only a few times. Relative to the germline gene, one junction end is altered; a read error may explain this. V gene TRBV6-6 combines with J gene TRBJ2-4; a possible D gene is TRBD1 (5 bases). The CDR3 consists of 15 residues. The germline CDR1 and CDR2 sequences are MNHNY and SVGAGI (reference sequence). The CDR3 bases are TGTGCCAGCAGCTACTCCAGGGCAACCAAAAACATTCAGTACTTC. Translated, it gives CASSYSRATKNIQYF.

This chain uses TRBV30 with TRBJ2-7; D is undetermined. This CDR3 is 21 amino acids long. CDR1 and CDR2 from the germline V gene are GTSNPN and SVGIG (reference sequence). The V gene lost 2 bases and the J gene lost 4 bases, with 36 bases spanning the gap. CDR3 amino acids: CAWSPLFSPGDIGIWEYEQYF. DNA of the CDR3: TGTGCCTGGAGTCCCCTATTTTCCCCCGGAGATATAGGGATATGGGAATACGAGCAGTACTTC. Full variable domain (missing parts from reference TRBV30 and TRBJ2-7): SQTIHQWPATLVQPVGSPLSLECTVEGTSNPNLYWYRQAAGRGLQLLFYSVGIGQISSEVPQNLSASRPQDRQFILSSKKLLLSDSGFYLCAWSPLFSPGDIGIWEYEQYFGPGTRLTVT.

The sample holds many counts of this clonotype. This chain links TRBV7-2 with TRBJ2-1, with TRBD2 matching over 7 bases. CDR3 size: 14 residues. The ends lost 5 bases at V and 5 bases at J; junction bases unmatched: 6. Looked up from germline, CDR1 is SGHTA and CDR2 is FQGNSA. The CDR3 is CASSRRSGNNEQFF. In DNA form, the CDR3 reads TGTGCCAGCAGCCGTAGGAGCGGGAACAATGAGCAGTTCTTC.

This clonotype was observed at least ten times. This CDR3 is CSARDLGGSSYEQYF. The CDR3 DNA follows: TGCAGTGCTAGAGATCTGGGAGGGAGTTCCTACGAGCAGTACTTC. The chain uses TRBV20-1 and TRBJ2-7; 7 bases agree with TRBD2. The junction had 6 bases not matched to a gene; V was cut back by 0 bases and J by 1 base. This CDR3 is built from 15 residues. Per the germline V gene, CDR1 is DFQATT and CDR2 is SNEGSKA (reference sequence).

The V and J genes are TRBV7-9 and TRBJ2-4; maybe TRBD2 (5 bases). Trimming took 1 base from V and 0 from J, leaving 13 bases between them. This CDR3 region has 17 residues. Per the germline V gene, CDR1 is SEHNR and CDR2 is FQNEAQ (reference sequence). As DNA, the CDR3 is TGTGCCAGCAGCTTAGGGGCCCGGGGTGAAGCCAAAAACATTCAGTACTTC. Its translation is CASSLGARGEAKNIQYF.

This clonotype was found a few times. It may be a read error: a sequence one base away is much more abundant. The V gene is TRBV11-2, the J gene TRBJ2-5; D unresolved. The DNA end favors TRBJ2-1, so the J call may be wrong. There are 13 residues in the CDR3. Per the germline V gene, CDR1 is SGHAT and CDR2 is FQNNGV. The CDR3 spells CASSFGLPETQFF. The CDR3 nucleotides read TGTGCCAGCAGCTTTGGCTTACCGGAGACCCAGTTCTTC.

There are many counts of this clonotype. V usage is TRBV29-1 and J usage is TRBJ2-7; 7 bases align to TRBD1. The length of the CDR3 is 13 residues. V trimming: 4 bases; J trimming: 2 bases; junction bases outside the gene matches: 5. Germline V gives CDR1 SQVTM, CDR2 ANQGSEA. CDR3 nucleotide sequence: TGCAGCGTTGCACTGGACAGGACCTACGAGCAGTACTTC. Amino acids: CSVALDRTYEQYF.

This clonotype was seen repeatedly, ten times or more. This chain joins TRBV7-2 and TRBJ1-2, with 7 bases identical to TRBD1. V shed 0 bases, J shed 5 bases, and the junction held 6 bases outside the gene matches. The germline V gene has CDR1 SGHTA and CDR2 FQGNSA. This CDR3 is built from 15 residues. The CDR3 loop is CASSLAGTEYYGYTF. In nucleotides, the CDR3 is TGTGCCAGCAGCTTAGCGGGGACAGAATATTATGGCTACACCTTC.

This clonotype was picked up a small number of times. The chain joins TRBV2 to TRBJ2-3; D is possibly TRBD2 (5 bases). V lost 6 bases, J lost 2 bases, and 9 bases lay in between. The germline V gene encodes CDR1 SNHLY and CDR2 FYNNEI. The CDR3 is 13 amino acids. CDR3 sequence (DNA): TGTGCCAGCAGATTGAGGGACACAGATACGCAGTATTTT. Translation: CASRLRDTDTQYF. Drawing the rest from reference TRBV2 and TRBJ2-3, the complete variable domain is EPEVTQTPSHQVTQMGQEVILRCVPISNHLYFYWYRQILGQKVEFLVSFYNNEISEKSEIFDDQFSVERPDGSNFTLKIRSTKLEDSAMYFCASRLRDTDTQYFGPGTRLTVL.

This chain uses TRBV29-1 with TRBJ1-5, with D uncertain. This CDR3 spans 13 amino acids. V lost 6 bases to trimming and J lost 6 bases, with 15 bases between them. The germline V gene encodes CDR1 SQVTM and CDR2 ANQGSEA. CDR3 region: CSVALGSRQPQHF. Written as DNA, the CDR3 is TGCAGCGTAGCCCTCGGGTCTCGTCAGCCCCAGCATTTT.

About this clonotype: A much larger clone lies one base from this, so it may be a read error. V gene TRBV6-2 or TRBV6-3 combines with J gene TRBJ1-5; no clear D. Trimming removed 4 bases at V and 0 bases at J, with 7 bases between. The CDR3 extends over 14 amino acids. Germline values: CDR1 MNHEY, CDR2 SVGEGT. CDR3 amino acids: CASSSRFSNQPQHF. The CDR3 DNA reads TGTGCCAGCAGTTCCCGTTTTAGCAATCAGCCCCAGCATTTT.

The sample holds many counts of this clonotype. This chain joins TRBV5-1 and TRBJ1-1, with unresolved D. The V end lost 2 bases, the J end lost 7 bases, and 9 bases lay between the germline ends. Germline loops: CDR1 SGHRS, CDR2 YFSETQ. There are 12 residues in the CDR3. The CDR3 nucleotides are TGCGCCAGCAGCTTCGATCTGAGTGAAGCTTTCTTT. Its protein is CASSFDLSEAFF.

This clonotype has a handful of counts. CDR3 residues: CASSPRASEAFF. In DNA, the CDR3 is TGTGCCAGCTCACCACGGGCGTCTGAAGCTTTCTTT. This sequence joins TRBV18 and TRBJ1-1, with unresolved D. The CDR3 length is 12 residues. V gave up 1 base and J gave up 6 bases, with 6 bases separating them. CDR1 is KGHSH and CDR2 is LQKENI in the germline V gene.

This clonotype was observed many times. This chain links TRBV29-1 with TRBJ2-3; tentatively, D is TRBD1 (5 bases). The V and J ends lost 3 bases and 4 bases respectively, with 17 bases between them. Germline V CDR1 and CDR2: SQVTM, ANQGSEA. This CDR3 comprises 15 residues. The CDR3 sequence: CSVESLFLGPDTQYF. In DNA, the CDR3 is TGCAGCGTTGAGTCCTTGTTCTTGGGGCCAGATACGCAGTATTTT.

The sample holds many counts of this clonotype. The gene calls are TRBV6-1 and TRBJ2-7, with 8 bases lining up with TRBD1. V trimming: 5 bases; J trimming: 5 bases; junction bases outside the gene matches: 11. The CDR3 totals 15 residues. Germline V gene sequence: CDR1 MNHNS, CDR2 SASEGT. In DNA, the CDR3 is TGTGCCAGCAGTTACGACCGGGACAGGCAGCACGAGCAGTACTTC. Amino acid sequence: CASSYDRDRQHEQYF.

This clonotype was detected a few times. This chain links TRBV9 with TRBJ2-2; D uncertain. The ends were cut back, 4 bases at V and 3 bases at J, with 4 bases in the middle. CDR3 length: 12 residues. Germline V gene lookup returns CDR1 SGDLS and CDR2 YYNGEE. CDR3 region: CASSIHTGELFF. The CDR3 bases are TGTGCCAGCAGCATTCACACCGGGGAGCTGTTTTTT.

This clonotype occurred a few times. V usage is TRBV5-5 and J usage is TRBJ2-2; D is perhaps TRBD1 or TRBD2 (6 bases each). V gave up 6 bases and J gave up 5 bases, with 17 bases separating them. Germline V gives CDR1 SGHKS, CDR2 YYEKEE (reference sequence). The length of the CDR3 is 15 residues. The CDR3 DNA follows: TGTGCCAGCAAAGCCCGGGGGCGCTGGACCGGGGAGCTGTTTTTT. Translation gives CASKARGRWTGELFF.

In its sample, this clonotype was seen many times. The chain combines TRBV7-2 with TRBJ1-5; D unresolved. The germline V gene has CDR1 SGHTA and CDR2 FQGNSA. The CDR3 runs 15 residues. Between the trimmed V and J ends, which lost 5 bases and 0 bases, there was a span of 11 bases. CDR3 sequence reads: CASSRHGVSNQPQHF. CDR3 in DNA: TGTGCCAGCAGCCGACACGGGGTTAGCAATCAGCCCCAGCATTTT.

V gene TRBV28 combines with J gene TRBJ2-2; possibly TRBD1 for D (5 bases). The CDR3 has 13 residues. Deletions cut 8 bases from V and 2 bases from J, with 9 bases between. The germline V gene encodes CDR1 MDHEN and CDR2 SYDVKM. The CDR3 reads CASLTDNTGELFF. The DNA of the CDR3 is TGTGCCAGCCTGACAGATAACACCGGGGAGCTGTTTTTT. The variable domain in full, with the rest retrieved from reference TRBV28 and TRBJ2-2, is DVKVTQSSRYLVKRTGEKVFLECVQDMDHENMFWYRQDPGLGLRLIYFSYDVKMKEKGDIPEGYSVSREKKERFSLILESASTNQTSMYLCASLTDNTGELFFGEGSRLTVL.

This clonotype was observed many times. The chain recombines TRBV11-2 with TRBJ2-1, with 7 bases fitting TRBD2. After removal of 3 bases from V and 0 bases from J, the junction contained 8 bases not matched to a gene. CDR1 SGHAT and CDR2 FQNNGV come from the germline V gene. This CDR3 comprises 17 residues. Here the CDR3 reads CASSFRWGRGSYNEQFF. The CDR3 DNA is TGTGCCAGCAGCTTTAGGTGGGGGAGGGGCTCCTACAATGAGCAGTTCTTC.

Ten or more counts support this clonotype. The chain links TRBV12-3 or TRBV12-4 to TRBJ1-5; D is unresolved. The CDR3 is made up of 15 amino acids. With 3 bases removed from V and 0 bases from J, the gap between germline ends came to 9 bases. The DNA of the CDR3 is TGTGCCAGCAGTTTGGCCAGCCATAGCAATCAGCCCCAGCATTTT. Translated: CASSLASHSNQPQHF.

Regarding this clonotype: A much more abundant neighbour one base away suggests this may be a read error. The rearrangement links TRBV12-3 or TRBV12-4 to TRBJ2-7; 9 nucleotides match TRBD2. The CDR3 is 15 residues long. Losses at the gene ends were 3 bases for V and 3 bases for J; bases not matched to a gene: 6. The CDR3 coding sequence is TGTGCCAGCAGTTTTCCCGGGACTAGCAACTACGAGCAGTACTTC. Residues: CASSFPGTSNYEQYF.

This clonotype was observed many times. The rearrangement links TRBV6-9 to TRBJ2-1; maybe TRBD2 (6 bases). From germline, CDR1 is MNHGY and CDR2 SVAAGI. V was trimmed by 4 bases and J by 0 bases, leaving 13 bases between them. CDR3 length: 16 amino acids. The CDR3 DNA sequence: TGTGCCAGCAGTTTGGAGGGAGCCCACTCCTACAATGAGCAGTTCTTC. Translating it yields CASSLEGAHSYNEQFF.

In this sample, this clonotype turned up a few times. The chain combines TRBV20-1 with TRBJ1-5, with 7 bases lining up with TRBD1. The V gene's germline CDR1 is DFQATT and CDR2 SNEGSKA (reference sequence). The CDR3 contains 16 residues. The junction had 12 bases not matched to a gene; V was cut back by 0 bases and J by 7 bases. The DNA for the CDR3 is TGCAGTGCTAGAGAAAGTCGAGGGGAAGGGGGCCAGCCCCAGCATTTT. Its protein product is CSARESRGEGGQPQHF.

There are many counts of this clonotype. The genes are TRBV27 and TRBJ2-1, with D tentatively TRBD1 (6 bases). The V end lost 7 bases, the J end lost 4 bases, and 20 bases lay between the germline ends. This CDR3 is 16 amino acids long. The V gene's germline CDR1 is MNHEY and CDR2 SMNVEV (reference sequence). CDR3 amino acids: CASTTLRDTIYNEQFF. The CDR3 bases are TGTGCCAGCACCACTCTACGGGACACCATATACAATGAGCAGTTCTTC.

At least ten counts were recorded for this clonotype. The rearrangement links TRBV10-3 to TRBJ2-1; unclear D gene. The V end was cut by 0 bases, the J end by 8 bases, with 11 bases between. There are 14 residues in the CDR3. Germline CDR1 is ENHRY and CDR2 is SYGVKD. Written as DNA, the CDR3 is TGTGCCATCAGTGAGTCAAAAGCGCTCGATGAGCAGTTCTTC. Translated, it gives CAISESKALDEQFF.

This clonotype was seen a handful of times. The chain uses TRBV6-1 and TRBJ1-1; D possibly corresponds to TRBD1 (5 bases). V was pared by 6 bases and J by 7 bases, with 18 bases between. Looked up from germline, CDR1 is MNHNS and CDR2 is SASEGT. The CDR3 is 14 residues long. CDR3 bases: TGTGCCAGCAGGAGATGGGACGGGGCAGGTGAAGCTTTCTTT. It specifies CASRRWDGAGEAFF.

This clonotype showed up many times. This chain joins TRBV2 and TRBJ1-2, with D possibly matching TRBD1 (6 bases). CDR1 and CDR2 from the germline V gene are SNHLY and FYNNEI. Trimming cost V 5 bases and J 6 bases, with 13 bases left between them. This CDR3 contains 13 residues. The CDR3 DNA reads as TGTGCCAGCAGTCGGACGGGGGCGAATGGCTACACCTTC. Protein product: CASSRTGANGYTF.

This clonotype came up a few times. CDR3: CASSRQGGFSGANVLTF. As DNA, the CDR3 is TGTGCCAGCAGCAGACAGGGTGGCTTTTCTGGGGCCAACGTCCTGACTTTC. V is TRBV7-9 and J is TRBJ2-6, with 7 nucleotides matching TRBD1. The germline gives CDR1 SEHNR, CDR2 FQNEAQ (reference sequence). CDR3 length: 17 residues. The J segment lost 1 base and the V segment lost 5 bases, leaving 8 bases of the junction unmatched. Filled out from reference TRBV7-9 and TRBJ2-6, the complete variable domain reads DTGVSQNPRHKITKRGQNVTFRCDPISEHNRLYWYRQTLGQGPEFLTYFQNEAQLEKSRLLSDRFSAERPKGSFSTLEIQRTEQGDSAMYLCASSRQGGFSGANVLTFGAGSRLTVL.

This clonotype occurred many times. The chain joins TRBV30 to TRBJ2-3; D remains unclear. V lost 5 bases, J lost 4 bases, and 16 bases lay in between. Looked up from germline, CDR1 is GTSNPN and CDR2 is SVGIG (reference sequence). This CDR3 has 14 residues. The CDR3 region has the DNA TGTGCCTGGGTCGACCCCACGTACGCAGATACGCAGTATTTT. It codes for CAWVDPTYADTQYF. Full variable domain (missing parts from reference TRBV30 and TRBJ2-3): SQTIHQWPATLVQPVGSPLSLECTVEGTSNPNLYWYRQAAGRGLQLLFYSVGIGQISSEVPQNLSASRPQDRQFILSSKKLLLSDSGFYLCAWVDPTYADTQYFGPGTRLTVL.